One and the same sample provided the 7 T cell receptor beta chains below, sequenced in a study of T cells in Graves' hyperthyroidism and ophthalmopathy. What was amplified from RNA transcripts were TCR beta CDR3 regions. The TCR CDR3 was amplified in a first-round RT-PCR using the HTBI primer set. Via MiXCR, TCRdb re-called the multiplex PCR reads, giving one row per CDR3 protein. The table lists around 250,000 distinct CDR3 sequences, about a sixth of them singletons, with around 30% in the top ten. Source material: blood. These receptors were collected from a woman aged 18-35 years with Graves' ophthalmopathy.

Ten or more counts support this clonotype. The chain joins TRBV10-3 to TRBJ1-5; the match to TRBD1 covers 8 bases. With 2 bases clipped from V and 5 bases from J, the junction kept 8 bases outside the gene matches. This CDR3 spans 16 amino acids. Germline V gene lookup returns CDR1 ENHRY and CDR2 SYGVKD. The CDR3 DNA reads TGTGCCATCAGTGAGCTGGGGGGCAGGGGGCATCAGCCCCAGCATTTT. Translation: CAISELGGRGHQPQHF.

The chain couples TRBV9 to TRBJ1-2; possibly TRBD1 for D (5 bases). The CDR3 contains 16 residues. Looked up from germline, CDR1 is SGDLS and CDR2 is YYNGEE. Trimming removed 0 bases at V and 4 bases at J, with 16 bases between. The CDR3 nucleotides are TGTGCCAGCAGCGTAGCTGAGTCAGGGAGGATCTATGGCTACACCTTC. Its protein product is CASSVAESGRIYGYTF.

The chain links TRBV3-1 to TRBJ2-5; D uncertain. Per germline, CDR1 LGHDT and CDR2 YNNKEL (reference sequence). V was clipped by 4 bases and J by 5 bases, with 8 bases between them. CDR3 length equals 12 residues. The CDR3, as DNA: TGTGCCAGCAGCCCCGAGAGGGAGACCCAGTACTTC. This encodes CASSPERETQYF.

Details on this clonotype: This sequence may be a read error, since a much larger clone differs from it by one base. This CDR3 reads CASSPIAGSTHTQYF. CDR3 DNA: TGTGCCAGCTCACCAATAGCGGGTAGCACACATACGCAGTATTTT. The chain couples TRBV18 to TRBJ2-3, with 7 bases that match TRBD2. The CDR3 covers 15 residues. CDR1 is KGHSH, CDR2 LQKENI, per germline.

This clonotype showed up many times. J is TRBJ2-4 and V is TRBV7-2, with TRBD1 matching over 12 bases. J gave up 1 base and V 5 bases, and 3 bases lay outside the gene matches. Germline V gives CDR1 SGHTA, CDR2 FQGNSA. This CDR3 has 16 residues. This CDR3 reads CASSRDRGRAKNIQYF. The CDR3 nucleotides read TGTGCCAGCAGCCGGGACAGGGGGCGCGCCAAAAACATTCAGTACTTC.

This clonotype was seen ten or more times. The chain carries TRBV20-1 and TRBJ2-7; 8 nucleotides agree with TRBD2. V was clipped by 1 base and J by 0 bases; unmatched bases: 2. The CDR3 spans 14 residues. Germline-derived CDR1 and CDR2 are DFQATT and SNEGSKA (reference sequence). CDR3 residues: CSARVAGYSYEQYF. Here the CDR3 DNA reads TGCAGTGCTAGAGTAGCGGGGTACTCCTACGAGCAGTACTTC.

This clonotype was seen at least ten times. The chain uses TRBV28 and TRBJ2-4; D possibly uses TRBD1 or TRBD2 (6 bases each). The CDR3 consists of 16 residues. Trimming cost V 7 bases and J 3 bases, with 19 bases left between them. The V gene's germline CDR1 is MDHEN and CDR2 SYDVKM. The CDR3 sequence: CASTTVGGLGKNIQYF. In nucleotides, the CDR3 is TGTGCCAGCACCACCGTAGGGGGGCTGGGCAAAAACATTCAGTACTTC.